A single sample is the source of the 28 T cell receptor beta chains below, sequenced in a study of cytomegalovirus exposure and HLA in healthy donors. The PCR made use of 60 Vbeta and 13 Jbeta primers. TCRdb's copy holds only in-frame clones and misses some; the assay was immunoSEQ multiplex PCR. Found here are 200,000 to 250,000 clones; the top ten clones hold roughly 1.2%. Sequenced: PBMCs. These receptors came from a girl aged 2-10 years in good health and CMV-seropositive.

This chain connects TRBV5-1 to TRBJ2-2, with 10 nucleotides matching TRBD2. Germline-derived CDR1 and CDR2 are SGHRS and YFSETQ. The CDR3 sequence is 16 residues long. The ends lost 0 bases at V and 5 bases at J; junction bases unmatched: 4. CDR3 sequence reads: CASSLGLAGGTGELFF. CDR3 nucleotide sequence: TGCGCCAGCAGCTTGGGACTAGCGGGCGGAACCGGGGAGCTGTTTTTT.

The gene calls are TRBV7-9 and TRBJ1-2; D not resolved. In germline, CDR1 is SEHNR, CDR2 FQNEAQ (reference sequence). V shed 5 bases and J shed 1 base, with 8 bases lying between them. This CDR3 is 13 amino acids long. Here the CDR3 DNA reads TGTGCCAGCAGCCTATTAGATAACTATGGCTACACCTTC. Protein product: CASSLLDNYGYTF.

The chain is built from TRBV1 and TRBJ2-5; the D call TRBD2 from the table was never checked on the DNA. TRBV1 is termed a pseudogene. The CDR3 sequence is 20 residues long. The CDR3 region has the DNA TGCACCAGCTTTCGCCTCGGAGGACTAGCGGGAGGGTCCGCTCAAGAGACCCAGTACTTC. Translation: CTSFRLGGLAGGSAQETQYF.

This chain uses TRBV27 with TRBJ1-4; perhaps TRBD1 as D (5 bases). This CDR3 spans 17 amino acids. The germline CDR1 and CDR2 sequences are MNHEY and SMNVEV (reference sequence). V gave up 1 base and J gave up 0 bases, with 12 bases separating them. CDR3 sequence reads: CASSLWAGGATNEKLFF. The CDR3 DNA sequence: TGTGCCAGCAGTTTATGGGCCGGGGGTGCAACTAATGAAAAACTGTTTTTT. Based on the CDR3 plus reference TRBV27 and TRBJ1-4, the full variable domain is EAQVTQNPRYLITVTGKKLTVTCSQNMNHEYMSWYRQDPGLGLRQIYYSMNVEVTDKGDVPEGYKVSRKEKRNFPLILESPSPNQTSLYFCASSLWAGGATNEKLFFGSGTQLSVL.

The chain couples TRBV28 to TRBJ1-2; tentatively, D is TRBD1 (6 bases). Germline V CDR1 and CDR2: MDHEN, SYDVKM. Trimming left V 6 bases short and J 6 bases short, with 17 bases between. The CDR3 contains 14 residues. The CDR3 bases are TGTGCCAGCAGGAGCTCTGGACAGTTCCATGGCTACACCTTC. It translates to CASRSSGQFHGYTF.

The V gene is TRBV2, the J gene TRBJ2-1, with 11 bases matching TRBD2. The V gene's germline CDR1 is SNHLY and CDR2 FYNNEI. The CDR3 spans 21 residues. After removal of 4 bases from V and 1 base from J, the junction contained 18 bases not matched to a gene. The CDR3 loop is CASSVSILAGGLGGSYNEQFF. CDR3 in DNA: TGTGCCAGCAGTGTGAGTATTCTAGCGGGAGGTCTAGGTGGATCCTACAATGAGCAGTTCTTC.

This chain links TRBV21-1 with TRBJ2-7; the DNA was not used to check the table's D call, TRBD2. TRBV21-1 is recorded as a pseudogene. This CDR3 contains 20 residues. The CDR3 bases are TGTGCCAGCAGCAATCTGGCGGGACTGCCCTTAACCCCGAGCTCCTACGAGCAGTACTTC. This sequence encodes CASSNLAGLPLTPSSYEQYF.

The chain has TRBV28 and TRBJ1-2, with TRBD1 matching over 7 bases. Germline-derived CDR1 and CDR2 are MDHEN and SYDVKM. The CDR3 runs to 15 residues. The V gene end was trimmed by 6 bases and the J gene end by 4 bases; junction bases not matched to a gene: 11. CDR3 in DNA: TGTGCCAGCAGCAGAACAGGGGTCGATGCCTATGGCTACACCTTC. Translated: CASSRTGVDAYGYTF.

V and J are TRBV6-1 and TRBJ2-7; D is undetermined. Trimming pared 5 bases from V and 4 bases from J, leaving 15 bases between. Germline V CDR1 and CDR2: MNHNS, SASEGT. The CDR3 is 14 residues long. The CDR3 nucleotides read TGTGCCAGCAGTAGATCTGGGTCGGGTTACGAGCAGTACTTC. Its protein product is CASSRSGSGYEQYF.

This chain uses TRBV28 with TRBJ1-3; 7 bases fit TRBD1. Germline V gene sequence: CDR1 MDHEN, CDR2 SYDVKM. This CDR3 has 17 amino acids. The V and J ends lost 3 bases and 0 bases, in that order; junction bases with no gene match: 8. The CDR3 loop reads CASSLYRGIVSGNTIYF. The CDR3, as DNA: TGTGCCAGCAGTTTGTACAGGGGCATCGTCTCTGGAAACACCATATATTTT.

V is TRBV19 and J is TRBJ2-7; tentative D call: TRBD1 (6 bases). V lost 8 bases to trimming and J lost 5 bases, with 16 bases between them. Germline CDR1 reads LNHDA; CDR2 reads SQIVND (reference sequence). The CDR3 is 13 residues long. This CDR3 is CASGKYRDHEQYF. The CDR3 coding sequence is TGTGCCAGTGGGAAATACAGGGACCACGAGCAGTACTTC.

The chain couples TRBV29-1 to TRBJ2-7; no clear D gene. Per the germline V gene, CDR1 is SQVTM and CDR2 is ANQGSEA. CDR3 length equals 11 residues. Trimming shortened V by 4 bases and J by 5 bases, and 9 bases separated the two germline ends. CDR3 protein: CSVGGPHEQYF. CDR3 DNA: TGCAGCGTTGGAGGCCCCCACGAGCAGTACTTC.

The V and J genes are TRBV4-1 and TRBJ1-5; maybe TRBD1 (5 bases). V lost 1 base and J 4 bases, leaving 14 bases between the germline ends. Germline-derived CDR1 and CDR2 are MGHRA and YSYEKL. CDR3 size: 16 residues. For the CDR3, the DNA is TGCGCCAGCAGCCAAGTAGGGACGGGAGTAAATCAGCCCCAGCATTTT. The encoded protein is CASSQVGTGVNQPQHF.

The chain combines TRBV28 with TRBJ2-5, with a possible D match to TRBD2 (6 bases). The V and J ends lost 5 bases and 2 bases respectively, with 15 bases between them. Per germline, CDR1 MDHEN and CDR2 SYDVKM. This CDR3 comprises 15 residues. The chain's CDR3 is CASSEGLFVQETQYF. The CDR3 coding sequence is TGTGCCAGCAGTGAGGGACTCTTCGTACAAGAGACCCAGTACTTC. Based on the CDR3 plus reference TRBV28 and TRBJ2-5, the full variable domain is DVKVTQSSRYLVKRTGEKVFLECVQDMDHENMFWYRQDPGLGLRLIYFSYDVKMKEKGDIPEGYSVSREKKERFSLILESASTNQTSMYLCASSEGLFVQETQYFGPGTRLLVL.

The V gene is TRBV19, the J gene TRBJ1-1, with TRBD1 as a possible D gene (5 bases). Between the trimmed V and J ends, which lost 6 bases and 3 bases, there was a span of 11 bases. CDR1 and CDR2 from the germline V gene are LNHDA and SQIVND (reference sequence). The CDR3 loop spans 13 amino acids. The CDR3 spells CASRDRGDTEAFF. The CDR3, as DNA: TGTGCCAGTAGAGACCGGGGGGACACTGAAGCTTTCTTT.

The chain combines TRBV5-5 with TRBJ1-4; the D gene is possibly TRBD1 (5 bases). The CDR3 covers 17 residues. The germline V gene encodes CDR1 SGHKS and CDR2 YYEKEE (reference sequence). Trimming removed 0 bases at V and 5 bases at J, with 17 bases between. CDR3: CASSLGQEEGKNEKLFF. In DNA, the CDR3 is TGTGCCAGCAGCTTGGGCCAGGAGGAGGGGAAGAATGAAAAACTGTTTTTT.

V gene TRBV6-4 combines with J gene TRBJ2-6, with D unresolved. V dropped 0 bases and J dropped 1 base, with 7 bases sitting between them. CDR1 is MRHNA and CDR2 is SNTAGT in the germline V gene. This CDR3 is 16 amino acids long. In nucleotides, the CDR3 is TGTGCCAGCAGTGACTCCCCGGGTTCTGGGGCCAACGTCCTGACTTTC. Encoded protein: CASSDSPGSGANVLTF.

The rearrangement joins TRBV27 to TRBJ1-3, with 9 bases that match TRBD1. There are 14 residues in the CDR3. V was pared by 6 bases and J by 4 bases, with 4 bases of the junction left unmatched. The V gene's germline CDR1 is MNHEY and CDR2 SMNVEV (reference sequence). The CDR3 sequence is CASSRTGEGNTIYF. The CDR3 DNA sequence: TGTGCCAGCAGCCGGACAGGGGAAGGAAACACCATATATTTT.

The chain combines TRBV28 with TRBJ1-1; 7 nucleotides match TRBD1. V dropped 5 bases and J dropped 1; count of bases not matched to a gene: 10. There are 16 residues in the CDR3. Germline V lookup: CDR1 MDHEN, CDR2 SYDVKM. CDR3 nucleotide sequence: TGTGCCAGCAGTAATAGAGACAGGGCTCGGAACACTGAAGCTTTCTTT. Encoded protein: CASSNRDRARNTEAFF.

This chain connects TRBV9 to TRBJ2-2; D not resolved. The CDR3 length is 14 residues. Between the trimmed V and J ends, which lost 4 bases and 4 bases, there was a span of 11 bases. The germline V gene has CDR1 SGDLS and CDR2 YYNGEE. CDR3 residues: CASSPLTTTGELFF. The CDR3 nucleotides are TGTGCCAGCAGCCCCCTCACAACCACCGGGGAGCTGTTTTTT. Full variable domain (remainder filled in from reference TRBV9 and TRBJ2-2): DSGVTQTPKHLITATGQRVTLRCSPRSGDLSVYWYQQSLDQGLQFLIQYYNGEERAKGNILERFSAQQFPDLHSELNLSSLELGDSALYFCASSPLTTTGELFFGEGSRLTVL.

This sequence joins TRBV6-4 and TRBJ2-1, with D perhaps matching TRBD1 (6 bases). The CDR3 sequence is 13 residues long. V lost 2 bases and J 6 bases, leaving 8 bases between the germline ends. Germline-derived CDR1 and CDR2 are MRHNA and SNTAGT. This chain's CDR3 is CASSDTGLNEQFF. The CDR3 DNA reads TGTGCCAGCAGTGACACAGGGCTCAATGAGCAGTTCTTC.

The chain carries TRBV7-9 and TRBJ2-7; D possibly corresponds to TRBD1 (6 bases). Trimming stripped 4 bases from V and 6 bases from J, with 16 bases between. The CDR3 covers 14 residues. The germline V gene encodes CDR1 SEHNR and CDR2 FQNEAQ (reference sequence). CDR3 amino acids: CASSSAGATSEQYF. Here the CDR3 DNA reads TGTGCCAGCAGCTCGGCAGGGGCCACGAGCGAGCAGTACTTC.

The CDR3 reads CASSQRQGPNTGELFF. The CDR3 nucleotides read TGTGCCAGCAGCCAGAGACAGGGACCGAACACCGGGGAGCTGTTTTTT. J is TRBJ2-2 and V is TRBV14; 7 positions match TRBD1. This CDR3 spans 16 amino acids. J gave up 0 bases and V 3 bases, and 4 bases lay outside the gene matches. Per germline, CDR1 SGHDN and CDR2 FVKESK.

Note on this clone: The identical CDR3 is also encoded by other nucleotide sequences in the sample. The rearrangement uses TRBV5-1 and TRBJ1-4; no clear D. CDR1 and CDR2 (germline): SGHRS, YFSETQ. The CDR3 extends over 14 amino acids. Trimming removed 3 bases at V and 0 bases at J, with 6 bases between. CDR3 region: CASSSGATNEKLFF. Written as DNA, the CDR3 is TGCGCCAGCAGCTCCGGGGCAACTAATGAAAAACTGTTTTTT.

The DNA of the CDR3 is TGTGCCAGCAGTTGGACAGCAACTAATGAAAAACTGTTTTTT. It specifies CASSWTATNEKLFF. The chain recombines TRBV6-1 with TRBJ1-4, with a weak D call TRBD1 (6 bases). Per germline, CDR1 MNHNS and CDR2 SASEGT. Trimming stripped 5 bases from V and 0 bases from J, with 7 bases between. The CDR3 spans 14 residues.

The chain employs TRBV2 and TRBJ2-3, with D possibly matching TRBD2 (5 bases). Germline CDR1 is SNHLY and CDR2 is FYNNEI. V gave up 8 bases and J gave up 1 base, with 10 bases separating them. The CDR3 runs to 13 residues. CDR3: CASGYSGTDTQYF. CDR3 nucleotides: TGTGCCAGCGGATATAGCGGCACAGATACGCAGTATTTT.

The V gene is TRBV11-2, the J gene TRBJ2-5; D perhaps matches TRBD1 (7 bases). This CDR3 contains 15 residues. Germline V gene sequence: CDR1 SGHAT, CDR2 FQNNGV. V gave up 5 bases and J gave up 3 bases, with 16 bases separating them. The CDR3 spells CASSLTGRFEETQYF. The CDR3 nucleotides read TGTGCCAGCAGCCTGACAGGGAGGTTTGAAGAGACCCAGTACTTC.

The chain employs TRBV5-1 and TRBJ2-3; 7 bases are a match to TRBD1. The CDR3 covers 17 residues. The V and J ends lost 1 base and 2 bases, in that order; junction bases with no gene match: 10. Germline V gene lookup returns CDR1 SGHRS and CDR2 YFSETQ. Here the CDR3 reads CASSLKATGVYTDTQYF. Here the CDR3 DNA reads TGCGCCAGCAGCTTGAAGGCCACAGGGGTCTACACAGATACGCAGTATTTT. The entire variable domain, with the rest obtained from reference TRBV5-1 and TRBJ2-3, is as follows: KAGVTQTPRYLIKTRGQQVTLSCSPISGHRSVSWYQQTPGQGLQFLFEYFSETQRNKGNFPGRFSGRQFSNSRSEMNVSTLELGDSALYLCASSLKATGVYTDTQYFGPGTRLTVL.